The source of this T cell receptor beta chain is a study of human T cells and chemical hapten exposure. MiXCR, run by TCRdb on the RACE reads, gives a single entry per CDR3 protein. This repertoire shows around 120,000 distinct CDR3 sequences, 9% to 13% found once; its top ten account for over 1.1%. This clonotype was picked up many times. The V segment lost 2 bases and the J segment 13 bases; nucleotides outside the gene matches: 7. CDR3 length equals 14 residues. Germline V gene data show CDR1 as MDHEN and CDR2 as SYDVKM. The time point was: patch test 1, 2 weeks after DPC sensitization. Sample treatment: therapeutic diphenylcyclopropenone sensitization with weekly scalp DPC.

The sequences come from whole blood, collected in connection with sensitization to the hapten diphenylcyclopropenone (DPC). The TCR comes from a woman in her 50s with alopecia areata. Some clones in this sample may be carry-over from other donors' samples. The chain uses TRBV28 and TRBJ1-6; TRBD1 matches 8 bases. The CDR3 DNA follows: TGTGCCAGCAGTTTAGACAGGGGTATTATGCCCCTCCACTTT. This gives the protein CASSLDRGIMPLHF.